This T cell receptor (beta chain) was obtained from a study of neurological immune-mediated disorders. This clonotype was counted at least ten times. Its matching antigen is unknown. Study results and caveats: The study found no CDR3 amino acid sequences shared by expanded clones across subjects, suggesting private repertoires in all groups. Levels of TCR clonal expansion peaked in HTLV-1-associated myelopathy and reached their lowest in multiple sclerosis, under those of healthy controls.

The CDR3 covers 14 residues. Trimming took 4 bases from V and 7 from J; bases not matched to a gene: 10. The V gene's germline CDR1 is DFQATT and CDR2 SNEGSKA (reference sequence). MiXCR, run by TCRdb on the 5' RACE reads, gives a single entry per CDR3 protein. The sample yields 35,000 to 45,000 distinct CDR3 sequences, roughly 7% seen once. The study drew its healthy controls from blood bank volunteers in Maryland, USA. From 2 million PBMCs stored at -80 C, the unsorted libraries were generated. The rearrangement joins TRBV20-1 to TRBJ2-1; 7 bases match TRBD1. Sequencing was carried out using PBMCs. The receptor was derived from a middle-aged woman in good health. The DNA for the CDR3 is TGCAGTGCTACCCAATACCAGGGGGAGAATGAGCAGTTCTTC. Translating gives CSATQYQGENEQFF.